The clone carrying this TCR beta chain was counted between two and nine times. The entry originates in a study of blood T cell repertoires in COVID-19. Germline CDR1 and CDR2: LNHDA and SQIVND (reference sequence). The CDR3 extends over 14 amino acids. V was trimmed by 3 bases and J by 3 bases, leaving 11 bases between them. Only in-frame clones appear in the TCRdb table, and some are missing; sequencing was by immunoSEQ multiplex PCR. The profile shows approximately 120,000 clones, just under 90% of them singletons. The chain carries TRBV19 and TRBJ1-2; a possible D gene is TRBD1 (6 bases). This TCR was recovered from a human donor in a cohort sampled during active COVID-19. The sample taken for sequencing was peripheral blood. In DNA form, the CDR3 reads TGTGCCAGTAGTATTCGCAGGGGCGACTATGGCTACACCTTC. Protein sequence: CASSIRRGDYGYTF. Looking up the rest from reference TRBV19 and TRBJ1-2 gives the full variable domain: DGGITQSPKYLFRKEGQNVTLSCEQNLNHDAMYWYRQDPGQGLRLIYYSQIVNDFQKGDIAEGYSVSREKKESFPLTVTSAQKNPTAFYLCASSIRRGDYGYTFGSGTRLTVV.